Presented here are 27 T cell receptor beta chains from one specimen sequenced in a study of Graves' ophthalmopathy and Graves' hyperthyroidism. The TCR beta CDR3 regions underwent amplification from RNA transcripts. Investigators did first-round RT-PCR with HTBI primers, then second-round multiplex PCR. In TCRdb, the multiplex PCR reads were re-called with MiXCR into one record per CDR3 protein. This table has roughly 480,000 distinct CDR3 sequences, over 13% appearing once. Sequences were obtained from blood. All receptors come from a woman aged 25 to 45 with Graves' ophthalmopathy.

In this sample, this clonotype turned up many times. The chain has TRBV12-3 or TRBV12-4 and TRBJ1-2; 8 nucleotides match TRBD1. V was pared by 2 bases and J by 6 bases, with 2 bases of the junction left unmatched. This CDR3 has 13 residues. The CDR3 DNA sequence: TGTGCCAGCAGTTTATACAGGGGGGATGGCTACACCTTC. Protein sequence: CASSLYRGDGYTF.

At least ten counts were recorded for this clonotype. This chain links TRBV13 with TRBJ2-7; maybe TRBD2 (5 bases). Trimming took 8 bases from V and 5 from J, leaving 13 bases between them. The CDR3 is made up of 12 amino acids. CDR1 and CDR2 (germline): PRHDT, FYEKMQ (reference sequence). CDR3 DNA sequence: TGTGCCAGCGGATTCCCGGGAAACGAGCAGTACTTC. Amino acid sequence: CASGFPGNEQYF.

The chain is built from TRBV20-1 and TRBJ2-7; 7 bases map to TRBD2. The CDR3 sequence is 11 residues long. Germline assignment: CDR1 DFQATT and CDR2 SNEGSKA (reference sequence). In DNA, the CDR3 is TGCAGTGCGACTAGCACCCACGAGCAGTACGTG. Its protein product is CSATSTHEQYV.

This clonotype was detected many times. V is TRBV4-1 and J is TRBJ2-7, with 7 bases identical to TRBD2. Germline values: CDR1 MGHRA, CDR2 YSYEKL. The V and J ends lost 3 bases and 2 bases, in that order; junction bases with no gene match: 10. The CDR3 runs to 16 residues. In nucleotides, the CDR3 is TGCGCCAGCAGCCACCGGTTACGGGGGGACCCCTACGAGCAGTACTTC. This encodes CASSHRLRGDPYEQYF.

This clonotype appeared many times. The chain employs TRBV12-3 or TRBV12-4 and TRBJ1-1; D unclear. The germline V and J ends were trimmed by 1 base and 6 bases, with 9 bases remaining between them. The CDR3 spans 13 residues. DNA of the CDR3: TGTGCCAGCAGTTTAGATATCAGCTCTGAAGCTTTCTTT. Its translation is CASSLDISSEAFF.

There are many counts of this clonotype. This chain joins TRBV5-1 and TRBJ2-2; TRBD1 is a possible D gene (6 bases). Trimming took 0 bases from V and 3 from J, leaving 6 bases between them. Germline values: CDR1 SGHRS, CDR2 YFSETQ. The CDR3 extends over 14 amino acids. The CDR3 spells CASSLGQDTGELFF. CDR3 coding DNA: TGCGCCAGCAGCTTGGGACAGGACACCGGGGAGCTGTTTTTT.

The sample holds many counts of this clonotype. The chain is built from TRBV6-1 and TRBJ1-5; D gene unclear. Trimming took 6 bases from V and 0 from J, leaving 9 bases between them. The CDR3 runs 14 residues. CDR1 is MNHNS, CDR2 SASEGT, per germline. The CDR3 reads CASREDYSNQPQHF. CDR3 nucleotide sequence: TGTGCCAGCAGGGAGGATTATAGCAATCAGCCCCAGCATTTT.

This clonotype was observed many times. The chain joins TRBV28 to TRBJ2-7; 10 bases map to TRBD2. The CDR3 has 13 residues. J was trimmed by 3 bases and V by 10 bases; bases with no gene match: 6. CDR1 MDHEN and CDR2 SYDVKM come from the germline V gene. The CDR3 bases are TGTGCCACCCTACTAGCGGGAAACTACGAGCAGTACTTC. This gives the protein CATLLAGNYEQYF.

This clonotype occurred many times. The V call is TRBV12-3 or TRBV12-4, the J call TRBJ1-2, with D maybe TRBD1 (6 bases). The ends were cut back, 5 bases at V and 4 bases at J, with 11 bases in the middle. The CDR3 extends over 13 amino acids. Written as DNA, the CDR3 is TGTGCCAGCAGTGGGGGGGGCGGCTATGGCTACACCTTC. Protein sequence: CASSGGGGYGYTF.

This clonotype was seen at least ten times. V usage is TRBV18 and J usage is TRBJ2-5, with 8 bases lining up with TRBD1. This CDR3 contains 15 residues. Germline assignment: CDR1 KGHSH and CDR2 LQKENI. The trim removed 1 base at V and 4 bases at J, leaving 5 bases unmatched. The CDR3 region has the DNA TGTGCCAGCTCACCACGGAGGACAGGGTCAGAGACCCAGTACTTC. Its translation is CASSPRRTGSETQYF.

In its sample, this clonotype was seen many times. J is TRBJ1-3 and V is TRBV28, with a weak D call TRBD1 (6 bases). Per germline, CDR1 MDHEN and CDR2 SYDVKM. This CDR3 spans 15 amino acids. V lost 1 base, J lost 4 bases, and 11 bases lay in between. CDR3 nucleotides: TGTGCCAGCAGTTTATCTGGGGGGCCGGGAAACACCATATATTTT. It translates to CASSLSGGPGNTIYF.

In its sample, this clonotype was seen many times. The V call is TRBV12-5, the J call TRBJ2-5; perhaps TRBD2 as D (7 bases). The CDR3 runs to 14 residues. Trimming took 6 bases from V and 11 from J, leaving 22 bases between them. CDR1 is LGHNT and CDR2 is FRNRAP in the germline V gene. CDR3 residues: CASGSSGGLPWQYF. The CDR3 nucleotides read TGTGCTAGTGGCTCCTCGGGGGGCCTTCCTTGGCAGTACTTC.

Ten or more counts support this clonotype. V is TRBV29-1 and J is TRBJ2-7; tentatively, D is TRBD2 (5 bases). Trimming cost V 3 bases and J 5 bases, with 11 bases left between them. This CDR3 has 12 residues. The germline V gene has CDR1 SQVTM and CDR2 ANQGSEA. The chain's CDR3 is CSVESGLHEQYF. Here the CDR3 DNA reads TGCAGCGTTGAGTCGGGGTTACACGAGCAGTACTTC.

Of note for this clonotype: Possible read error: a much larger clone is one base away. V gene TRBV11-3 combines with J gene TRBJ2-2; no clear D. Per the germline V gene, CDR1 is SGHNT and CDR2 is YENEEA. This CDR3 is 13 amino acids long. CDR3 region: CVSSTDGTGELFF. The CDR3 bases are TGTGTCAGCAGCACGGACGGGACCGGGGAGCTGTTTTTT. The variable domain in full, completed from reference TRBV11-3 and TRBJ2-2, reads EAGVVQSPRYKIIEKKQPVAFWCNPISGHNTLYWYLQNLGQGPELLIRYENEEAVDDSQLPKDRFSAERLKGVDSTLKIQPAELGDSAVYLCVSSTDGTGELFFGEGSRLTVL.

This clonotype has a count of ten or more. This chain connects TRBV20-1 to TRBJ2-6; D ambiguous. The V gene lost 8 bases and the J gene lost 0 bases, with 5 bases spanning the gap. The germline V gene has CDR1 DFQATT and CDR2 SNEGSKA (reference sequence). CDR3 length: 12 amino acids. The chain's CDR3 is CSILSGANVLTF. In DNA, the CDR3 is TGCAGTATACTCTCTGGGGCCAACGTCCTGACTTTC.

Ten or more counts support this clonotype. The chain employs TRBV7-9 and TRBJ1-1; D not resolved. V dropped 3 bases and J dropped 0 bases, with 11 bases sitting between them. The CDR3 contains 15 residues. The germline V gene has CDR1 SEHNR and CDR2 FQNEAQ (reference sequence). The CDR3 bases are TGTGCCAGCAGCTTTGAGAGCGCCATGAACACTGAAGCTTTCTTT. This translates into CASSFESAMNTEAFF.

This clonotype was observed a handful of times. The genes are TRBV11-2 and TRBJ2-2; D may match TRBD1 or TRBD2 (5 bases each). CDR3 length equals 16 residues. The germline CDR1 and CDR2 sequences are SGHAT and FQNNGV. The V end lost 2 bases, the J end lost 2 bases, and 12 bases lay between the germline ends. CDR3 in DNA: TGTGCCAGCAGCTTAACCGGGACGCATAACACCGGGGAGCTGTTTTTT. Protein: CASSLTGTHNTGELFF.

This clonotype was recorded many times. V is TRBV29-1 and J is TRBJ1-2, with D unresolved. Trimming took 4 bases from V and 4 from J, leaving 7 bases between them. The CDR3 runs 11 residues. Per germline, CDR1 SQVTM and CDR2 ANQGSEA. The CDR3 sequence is CSVGEGYGYTF. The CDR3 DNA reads TGCAGCGTTGGGGAGGGCTATGGCTACACCTTC.

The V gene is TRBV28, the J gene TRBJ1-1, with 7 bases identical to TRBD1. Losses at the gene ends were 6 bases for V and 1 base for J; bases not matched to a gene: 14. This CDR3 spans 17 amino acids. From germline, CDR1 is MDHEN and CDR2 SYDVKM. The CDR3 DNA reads TGTGCCAGCAGCTCGACAGGGCCCTTTACCTCGAACACTGAAGCTTTCTTT. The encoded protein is CASSSTGPFTSNTEAFF.

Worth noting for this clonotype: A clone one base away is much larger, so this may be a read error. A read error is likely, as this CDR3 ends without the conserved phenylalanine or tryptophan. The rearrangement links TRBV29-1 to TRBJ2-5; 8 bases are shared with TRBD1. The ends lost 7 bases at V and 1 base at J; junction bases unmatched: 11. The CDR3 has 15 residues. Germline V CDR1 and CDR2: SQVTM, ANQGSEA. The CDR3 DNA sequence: TGCAGCGCTCCCCCGGGGACAGGACCCCAAGAGACCCAGTACTAC. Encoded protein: CSAPPGTGPQETQYY.

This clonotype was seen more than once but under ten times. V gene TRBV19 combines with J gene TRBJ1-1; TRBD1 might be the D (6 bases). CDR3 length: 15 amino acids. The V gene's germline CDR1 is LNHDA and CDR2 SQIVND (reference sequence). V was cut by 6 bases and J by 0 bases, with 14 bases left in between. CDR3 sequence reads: CASSPRGKLNTEAFF. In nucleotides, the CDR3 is TGTGCCAGTAGCCCCAGGGGAAAACTGAACACTGAAGCTTTCTTT.

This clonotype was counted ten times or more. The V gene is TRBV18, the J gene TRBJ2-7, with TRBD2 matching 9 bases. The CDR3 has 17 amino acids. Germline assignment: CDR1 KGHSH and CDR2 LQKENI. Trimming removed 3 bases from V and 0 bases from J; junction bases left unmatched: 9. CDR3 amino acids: CASSPLTSGRSSYEQYF. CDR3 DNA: TGTGCCAGCTCACCCCTCACTAGCGGGCGTAGCTCCTACGAGCAGTACTTC.

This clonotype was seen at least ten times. This chain's CDR3 is CASSWDSWRGTGNTIYF. In nucleotides, the CDR3 is TGTGCCAGCAGTTGGGACAGCTGGCGAGGGACTGGAAACACCATATATTTT. The J gene is TRBJ1-3, the V gene TRBV12-3 or TRBV12-4; 7 bases fit TRBD1. V trimming: 4 bases; J trimming: 2 bases; junction bases outside the gene matches: 11. The CDR3 is 17 amino acids.

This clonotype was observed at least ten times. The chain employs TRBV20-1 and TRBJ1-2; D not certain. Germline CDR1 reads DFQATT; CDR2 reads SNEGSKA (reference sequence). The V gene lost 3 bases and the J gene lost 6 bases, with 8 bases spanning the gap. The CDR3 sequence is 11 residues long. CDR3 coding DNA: TGCAGTGCTAGTGTCAGAGATGGCTACACCTTC. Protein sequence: CSASVRDGYTF.

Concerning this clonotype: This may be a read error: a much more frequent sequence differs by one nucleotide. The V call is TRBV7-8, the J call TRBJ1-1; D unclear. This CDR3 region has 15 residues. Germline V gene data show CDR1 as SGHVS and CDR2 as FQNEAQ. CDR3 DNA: TGTGCCAACAGCTTAAGGTTCCGGGAGAACACTGAAGCTTTCTTT. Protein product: CANSLRFRENTEAFF. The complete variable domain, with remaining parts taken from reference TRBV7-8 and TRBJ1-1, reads GAGVSQSPRYKVAKRGQDVALRCDPISGHVSLFWYQQALGQGPEFLTYFQNEAQLDKSGLPSDRFFAERPEGSVSTLKIQRTQQEDSAVYLCANSLRFRENTEAFFGQGTRLTVV.

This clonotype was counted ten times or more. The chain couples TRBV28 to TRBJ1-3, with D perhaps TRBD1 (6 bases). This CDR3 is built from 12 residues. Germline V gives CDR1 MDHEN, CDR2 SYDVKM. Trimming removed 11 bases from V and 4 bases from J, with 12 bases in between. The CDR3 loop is CACWGRGNTIYF. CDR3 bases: TGTGCCTGTTGGGGGCGCGGAAACACCATATATTTT.

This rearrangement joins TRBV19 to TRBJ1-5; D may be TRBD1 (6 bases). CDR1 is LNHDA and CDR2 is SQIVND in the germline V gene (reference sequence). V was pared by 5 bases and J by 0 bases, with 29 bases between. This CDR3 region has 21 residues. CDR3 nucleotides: TGTGCCAGTAGTGTTAGACAGGAAGGAATCACCGTACGTTATAGCAATCAGCCCCAGCATTTT. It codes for CASSVRQEGITVRYSNQPQHF.